The 2 T cell receptor beta chains below were found in one sample sequenced in a study of cytomegalovirus exposure and HLA in healthy donors. The study ran its PCR with 60 Vbeta and 13 Jbeta primers. Assay used: immunoSEQ multiplex PCR; TCRdb lists only in-frame clones, some missing. The repertoire consists of 95,000 to 130,000 clones, with about 76% occurring once and the leading ten covering 3.9%. Specimen: PBMCs. The receptors come from a woman under 40 in good health and CMV-seronegative.

This clone has a single count. CDR3 sequence reads: CASSIGQGLPKRAFF. CDR3 bases: TGTGCCAGTAGTATAGGGCAGGGGCTCCCAAAGAGGGCTTTCTTT. V and J are TRBV19 and TRBJ1-1, with TRBD1 as a possible D gene (6 bases). The CDR3 spans 15 residues. Germline V lookup: CDR1 LNHDA, CDR2 SQIVND (reference sequence). The germline V and J ends were trimmed by 1 base and 11 bases, with 20 bases remaining between them.

This sequence joins TRBV7-8 and TRBJ2-1; 7 bases are shared with TRBD1. The CDR3 is 15 residues long. Germline V gene lookup returns CDR1 SGHVS and CDR2 FQNEAQ. V was clipped by 5 bases and J by 4 bases; unmatched bases: 8. CDR3 in amino acids: CASSPTGSGYNEQFF. DNA of the CDR3: TGTGCCAGCAGCCCGACAGGGTCCGGGTACAATGAGCAGTTCTTC.